Listed below are T cell receptor beta chains from one sample, sequenced in a study of cytomegalovirus exposure and HLA in healthy donors. Here immunoSEQ multiplex PCR was the method, and the copy in TCRdb shows in-frame clones only, minus some. The table includes around 61,000 clones, roughly four fifths detected once. The sequenced material came from PBMCs. These receptors all stem from a man aged 35 to 55 in good health and CMV-seronegative. Both conserved end residues are part of each CDR3. The order of the fields is V gene, clone size, J gene, D gene, CDR3 protein, CDR3 DNA. D genes are given only for firm matches. Some rows mark clone size as missing; the rest say once, few, many or name a class of expanded clone.

>TRBV6-5|few|TRBJ2-2|NA
CASSSLTGELFF
TGTGCCAGCAGTTCCCTCACCGGGGAGCTGTTTTTT
>TRBV21-1|NA|TRBJ1-5|NA
CATSESGEGQPQHF
TGTGCCACCTCTGAATCGGGGGAGGGTCAGCCCCAGCATTTT
>TRBV11-2|NA|TRBJ2-3|NA
CASSLGVGGGATNTQYF
TGTGCCAGCAGCTTAGGGGTAGGTGGGGGGGCCACAAATACGCAGTATTTT
>TRBV19|NA|TRBJ1-6|NA
CASSILKSESPLHF
TGTGCCAGTAGTATCCTGAAAAGCGAATCACCCCTCCACTTT
>TRBV18|once|TRBJ1-2|NA
CASSPTAGPIDYGYTF
TGTGCCAGCTCACCAACGGCGGGCCCCATTGACTATGGCTACACCTTC
>TRBV19|NA|TRBJ1-1|NA
CATSPGNTEAFF
TGTGCCACAAGTCCAGGGAACACTGAAGCTTTCTTT
>TRBV5-1|NA|TRBJ1-6|TRBD1
CASSAWTGIASYNSPLHF
TGCGCCAGCAGCGCCTGGACAGGGATTGCCTCCTATAATTCACCCCTCCACTTT
>TRBV30|NA|TRBJ1-1|NA
CAWSGDRNTEAFF
TGTGCCTGGAGTGGAGACAGGAACACTGAAGCTTTCTTT
>TRBV5-1|NA|TRBJ1-6|NA
CASSSGERGSPLHF
TGCGCCAGCAGCTCAGGGGAGAGAGGTTCACCCCTCCACTTT
>TRBV7-8|NA|TRBJ1-1|NA
CASSPRTVDTEAFF
TGTGCCAGCAGCCCTAGGACAGTCGACACTGAAGCTTTCTTT
>TRBV7-2|NA|TRBJ2-2|NA
CASSQYTGELFF
TGTGCCAGCAGCCAATACACCGGGGAGCTGTTTTTT
>TRBV5-6|few|TRBJ1-5|NA
CASSLLSGAGNNQPQHF
TGTGCCAGCAGCTTGCTTTCGGGTGCCGGAAACAATCAGCCCCAGCATTTT
>TRBV18|NA|TRBJ2-3|NA
CASSPHRADTQYF
TGTGCCAGCTCACCCCACAGGGCAGATACGCAGTATTTT
>TRBV28|NA|TRBJ1-2|NA
CASSLQGLQFGYTF
TGTGCCAGCAGCTTACAGGGACTTCAATTTGGCTACACCTTC
>TRBV7-8|NA|TRBJ2-2|NA
CASTPKTGLLHIVGELFF
TGTGCCAGTACCCCAAAAACAGGGTTGTTACATATTGTCGGGGAGCTGTTTTTT
>TRBV6-5|NA|TRBJ2-2|TRBD1
CASQSGDRGMGELFF
TGTGCCAGCCAGAGTGGGGACAGGGGGATGGGGGAGCTGTTTTTT
>TRBV27|NA|TRBJ2-7|TRBD1
CASSSPGTGGFQYF
TGTGCCAGCAGTTCACCCGGGACAGGGGGTTTTCAGTACTTC
>TRBV6-4|few|TRBJ2-3|NA
CASSPSSNTDTQYF
TGTGCCAGCAGTCCCTCGAGCAACACAGATACGCAGTATTTT
>TRBV5-1|once|TRBJ1-1|NA
CASSLPGLVSNTEAFF
TGCGCCAGCAGCCTCCCGGGACTGGTATCGAACACTGAAGCTTTCTTT
>TRBV30|NA|TRBJ2-1|TRBD2
CAWSVPFSGRAVVNEQFF
TGTGCCTGGAGTGTACCATTTAGCGGGAGGGCCGTTGTGAATGAGCAGTTCTTC
>TRBV25-1|NA|TRBJ1-2|NA
CASSEMWTDGGYTF
TGTGCCAGCAGTGAAATGTGGACAGACGGAGGCTACACCTTC
>TRBV5-6|NA|TRBJ1-1|TRBD1
CASSGTGGETEAFF
TGTGCCAGCAGCGGAACAGGGGGCGAGACTGAAGCTTTCTTT
>TRBV11-2|NA|TRBJ2-5|NA
CASSLGRGRETQYF
TGTGCCAGCAGCTTAGGGCGGGGACGAGAGACCCAGTACTTC
>TRBV2|NA|TRBJ1-1|TRBD1
CASSRTGRGLLTEAFF
TGTGCCAGCAGCCGGACAGGAAGGGGCTTGCTCACTGAAGCTTTCTTT
>TRBV10-2|NA|TRBJ1-1|NA
CASSEGVGNTEAFF
TGCGCCAGCAGTGAAGGGGTGGGGAACACTGAAGCTTTCTTT
>TRBV5-1|NA|TRBJ1-1|TRBD1
CASSGGTGVLGEAFF
TGCGCCAGCAGCGGGGGGACAGGGGTTCTGGGTGAAGCTTTCTTT
>TRBV9|NA|TRBJ2-5|TRBD2
CASSVESGGRETQYF
TGTGCCAGCAGCGTAGAATCGGGGGGGCGGGAGACCCAGTACTTC
>TRBV2|once|TRBJ1-1|NA
CASNHPRAGGPEAFF
TGTGCCAGCAATCACCCCAGGGCGGGGGGTCCTGAAGCTTTCTTT
>TRBV14|NA|TRBJ2-1|TRBD2
CASSPIAGGPYNEQFF
TGTGCCAGCAGCCCTATAGCGGGGGGGCCTTACAATGAGCAGTTCTTC
>TRBV4-3|NA|TRBJ1-2|NA
CASSQGARSGNGYTF
TGCGCCAGCAGCCAAGGCGCAAGATCAGGGAATGGCTACACCTTC
>TRBV7-2|few|TRBJ1-1|NA
CASSLGSGSEAFF
TGTGCCAGCAGCTTAGGGTCCGGGTCTGAAGCTTTCTTT
>TRBV25-1|NA|TRBJ1-1|NA
CASSAPGENTEAFF
TGTGCCAGCAGTGCCCCGGGAGAGAACACTGAAGCTTTCTTT
>TRBV15|NA|TRBJ2-6|NA
CATSPRGGSGANVLTF
TGTGCCACCAGCCCCCGAGGGGGCTCTGGGGCCAACGTCCTGACTTTC
>TRBV27|NA|TRBJ1-5|NA
CASRSNREGSQPQHF
TGTGCCAGCAGATCCAACAGGGAAGGCTCTCAGCCCCAGCATTTT
>TRBV5-6|NA|TRBJ2-4|NA
CASSFRGWYIQYF
TGTGCCAGCAGCTTCAGGGGTTGGTACATTCAGTACTTC
>TRBV2|NA|TRBJ2-1|NA
CASTRESYNEQFF
TGTGCCAGCACCAGGGAATCCTACAATGAGCAGTTCTTC
>TRBV9|NA|TRBJ2-1|TRBD2
CASSVQIPGLAGGPGFNEQFF
TGTGCCAGCAGCGTCCAGATTCCGGGACTAGCGGGGGGGCCGGGCTTCAATGAGCAGTTCTTC
>TRBV11-2|NA|TRBJ1-2|NA
CASGGGRGNYGYTF
TGTGCCAGCGGCGGGGGGCGGGGGAACTATGGCTACACCTTC
>TRBV19|NA|TRBJ2-3|TRBD1
CASSSRTQGADTQYF
TGTGCCAGTAGTTCGAGGACACAGGGGGCAGATACGCAGTATTTT
>TRBV6-5|NA|TRBJ1-1|TRBD1
CASSQGAEAFF
TGTGCCAGCAGTCAGGGGGCTGAAGCTTTCTTT
>TRBV5-4|NA|TRBJ2-1|NA
CASSLVRGAFNEQFF
TGTGCCAGCAGCTTGGTCAGGGGAGCGTTCAATGAGCAGTTCTTC
>TRBV5-1|NA|TRBJ1-4|TRBD1
CASSPTGGSWEKLFF
TGCGCCAGCAGCCCGACAGGGGGCTCGTGGGAAAAACTGTTTTTT
>TRBV7-8|NA|TRBJ2-2|NA
CASSPKGGIGPGELFF
TGTGCCAGCAGCCCTAAGGGGGGGATAGGGCCCGGGGAGCTGTTTTTT
>TRBV6-1|NA|TRBJ1-2|NA
CASSDGGVGYTF
TGTGCCAGCAGTGACGGGGGGGTGGGCTACACCTTC
>TRBV29-1|NA|TRBJ2-3|NA
CSVREGAGTQYF
TGCAGCGTCCGTGAGGGCGCAGGTACGCAGTATTTT
>TRBV7-2|NA|TRBJ2-3|TRBD2
CASSLGLAGPSSTDTQYF
TGTGCCAGCAGCCTAGGACTAGCGGGGCCGTCTAGCACAGATACGCAGTATTTT
>TRBV10-3|NA|TRBJ2-3|NA
CAITRGFMDTQYF
TGTGCCATCACCAGGGGATTTATGGATACGCAGTATTTT